This T cell receptor beta chain was documented in a study of human T cells and chemical hapten exposure. For the study at large: Subjects had 2% DPC placed on 2 cm by 2 cm of upper inner arm skin for sensitization. After 6 days, upper back 0.01% DPC patch tests were scored.

The junction had 15 bases not matched to a gene; V was cut back by 5 bases and J by 6 bases. The CDR3 is made up of 17 amino acids. Germline-derived CDR1 and CDR2 are SGHNT and YENEEA. Individual cDNA molecules received unique molecular identifiers in the library. MiXCR, applied by TCRdb to the RACE reads, yields one record per CDR3 protein. Of roughly 200,000 distinct CDR3 sequences in the sample, around 25% are singletons; the top ten hold 2% to 2.5%. As for time point: patch test 3, about 24 weeks after DPC sensitization. Treatment: therapeutic diphenylcyclopropenone sensitization with weekly scalp DPC. Each donor was an alopecia patient between 18 and 70 years of age who qualified for DPC.

This TCR derives from a woman aged 40 to 50 with alopecia areata. Some clones in this sample may be carry-over from other donors' samples. Sequencing was performed on whole blood, taken in connection with sensitization to the hapten diphenylcyclopropenone (DPC). This chain joins TRBV11-3 and TRBJ2-2, with 7 bases identical to TRBD2. In nucleotides, the CDR3 is TGTGCCAGCAGCAGAGGTGCGTTGCGGGAGACGGCCGGGGAGCTGTTTTTT. This translates into CASSRGALRETAGELFF. The entire variable domain, with the rest obtained from reference TRBV11-3 and TRBJ2-2, is as follows: EAGVVQSPRYKIIEKKQPVAFWCNPISGHNTLYWYLQNLGQGPELLIRYENEEAVDDSQLPKDRFSAERLKGVDSTLKIQPAELGDSAVYLCASSRGALRETAGELFFGEGSRLTVL.